Below are 26 T cell receptor beta chains sequenced from a single sample in a study of T cell clonality in common variable immunodeficiency. Clones were sequenced by immunoSEQ multiplex PCR, and TCRdb holds only the in-frame ones, with some missing. The data list about 45,000 clones, none observed once; under 11% falls to the top ten. The material sequenced was peripheral blood mononuclear cells. Receptor source: a person aged 18 to 75 in good health.

This clone occurred many times. The CDR3 is cut off 3 residues early in the read; its end comes from the germline J gene. The chain is built from TRBV29-1 and TRBJ1-1, with TRBD1 as a possible D gene (6 bases). Germline-derived CDR1 and CDR2 are SQVTM and ANQGSEA. This CDR3 region has 16 residues. This CDR3 is CPPGHTGNRKNTEAFF. The part of the CDR3 DNA that was read is TGCCCCCCGGGCCACACAGGGAATAGGAAAAACACTGAA.

This clone was counted at least ten times. The CDR3 extends 3 residues past the end of the read, so its final part is completed from the germline J gene. This chain links TRBV5-1 with TRBJ1-1; D call uncertain. Per the germline V gene, CDR1 is SGHRS and CDR2 is YFSETQ. V was trimmed by 5 bases and J by 1 base, leaving 15 bases between them. The CDR3 totals 15 residues. The sequenced CDR3 bases are TGCGCCAGCAGGGACCCGGGAGCGGGGAACACTGAA. Encoded protein: CASRDPGAGNTE. The full CDR3 protein is CASRDPGAGNTEAFF. Looking up the rest from reference TRBV5-1 and TRBJ1-1 gives the full variable domain: KAGVTQTPRYLIKTRGQQVTLSCSPISGHRSVSWYQQTPGQGLQFLFEYFSETQRNKGNFPGRFSGRQFSNSRSEMNVSTLELGDSALYLCASRDPGAGNTEAFFGQGTRLTVV.

This clone was recorded at least ten times. The read is 3 residues too short to cover the CDR3 end, so that end is filled in from the germline J gene. This sequence joins TRBV19 and TRBJ2-5; 7 bases are shared with TRBD1. CDR1 and CDR2 from the germline V gene are LNHDA and SQIVND (reference sequence). Trimming removed 7 bases from V and 1 base from J; junction bases left unmatched: 15. The CDR3 consists of 17 residues. The covered CDR3 bases are TGTGCCAGTACGACCTTCTTCCGACAGGGAATCCAAGAGACC. This sequence encodes CASTTFFRQGIQET. The CDR3 in its entirety is CASTTFFRQGIQETQYF.

This clone was seen repeatedly, ten times or more. Sequencing ends 3 residues short of the CDR3 end; the germline J gene provides the rest. The chain couples TRBV18 to TRBJ2-6; 11 nucleotides line up with TRBD2. The CDR3 length is 18 residues. V was clipped by 6 bases and J by 0 bases; unmatched bases: 7. Germline V gives CDR1 KGHSH, CDR2 LQKENI. The CDR3 DNA, read in part, is TGTGCCAGCTCCCCGGGACTAGCGGAACACTCTGGGGCCAACGTC. Residues: CASSPGLAEHSGANV. Given in full, the CDR3 is CASSPGLAEHSGANVLTF.

This clone was recorded many times. Read coverage stops 3 residues before the CDR3 terminus; the germline J gene supplies the remainder. The chain recombines TRBV29-1 with TRBJ2-7, with TRBD2 matching over 11 bases. The CDR3 consists of 15 residues. Germline V gene data show CDR1 as SQVTM and CDR2 as ANQGSEA. The junction had 8 bases not matched to a gene; V was cut back by 1 base and J by 6 bases. This CDR3 reads CSVEASGGRFSEQYF. CDR3 DNA (partial): TGCAGCGTTGAAGCTAGCGGGGGGCGTTTCAGCGAG.

Ten or more counts support this clone. The read ends 3 residues before the CDR3 terminus; that terminus is restored from the germline J gene. The chain has TRBV5-1 and TRBJ1-2; TRBD1 matches at 7 bases. Germline V gene lookup returns CDR1 SGHRS and CDR2 YFSETQ. J lost 6 bases, V lost 5 bases, and 16 bases had no gene match. The CDR3 runs to 16 residues. CDR3 loop: CASRPDRAKQVHGYTF. The sequenced part of the CDR3 DNA is TGCGCCAGCAGACCTGACAGGGCGAAGCAGGTACATGGC.

The sample holds many counts of this clone. The read falls 3 residues short of the CDR3 end, and the missing part is taken from the germline J gene. V usage is TRBV20-1 and J usage is TRBJ2-1; 12 positions agree with TRBD1. V lost 0 bases to trimming and J lost 8 bases; unmatched junction nucleotides: 5. Per germline, CDR1 DFQATT and CDR2 SNEGSKA (reference sequence). CDR3 size: 15 residues. CDR3 DNA (partial): TGCAGTGCTAGAGATCAGGGGACAGGGGGCGATGAG. It is translated as CSARDQGTGGDE. The whole CDR3 sequence reads CSARDQGTGGDEQFF.

This clone was picked up many times. The CDR3 goes on 3 residues after the read ends, and that part is filled in from the germline J gene. The rearrangement joins TRBV5-1 to TRBJ1-6, with 7 bases matching TRBD1. The CDR3 loop spans 16 amino acids. Trimming cost V 2 bases and J 9 bases; bases outside gene matches: 11. Germline V lookup: CDR1 SGHRS, CDR2 YFSETQ. Incomplete CDR3 DNA: TGCGCCAGCAGCTTACTTGGGGGGACAGATTTTTCACCC. It yields the protein CASSLLGGTDFSP. Given in full, the CDR3 is CASSLLGGTDFSPLHF.

This clone was detected ten times or more. The CDR3 end falls 3 residues outside the read, so it is completed with the germline J gene. This chain joins TRBV6-2 or TRBV6-3 and TRBJ2-5; D is unresolved. Per germline, CDR1 MNHEY and CDR2 SVGEGT. This CDR3 is built from 12 residues. V shed 7 bases and J shed 4 bases, with 10 bases lying between them. The CDR3 loop reads CASKRYAETQYF. CDR3 DNA (partial): TGTGCCAGCAAGAGGTATGCAGAGACC.

The sample holds many counts of this clone. The CDR3 end falls 3 residues outside the read, so it is completed with the germline J gene. The chain has TRBV20-1 and TRBJ1-1; 8 bases fit TRBD1. The germline CDR1 and CDR2 sequences are DFQATT and SNEGSKA (reference sequence). CDR3 length: 13 amino acids. V dropped 8 bases and J dropped 4; count of bases not matched to a gene: 9. CDR3 in amino acids: CSPIRTGSTEAFF. The sequenced CDR3 bases are TGCAGTCCGATACGGACAGGGAGCACTGAA.

This clone was counted ten times or more. CDR3 sequence: CASSRPGGPYGYTF. The sequenced CDR3 bases are TGTGCCAGCAGCCGCCCAGGAGGGCCCTATGGC. The chain employs TRBV5-6 and TRBJ1-2; D remains unclear. The read gets to within 3 residues of the CDR3 end, and the germline J gene fills in the rest. V was shortened by 4 bases and J by 4 bases, with 14 bases between the two germline ends. The germline V gene encodes CDR1 SGHDT and CDR2 YYEEEE. The CDR3 is 14 amino acids.

This clone came up many times. One junction end disagrees with the germline gene, perhaps due to a read error. The read halts 3 residues ahead of the CDR3 end, with the missing end drawn from the germline J gene. The chain carries TRBV4-2 and TRBJ1-1; a possible D gene is TRBD1 (5 bases). Germline V lookup: CDR1 LGHNA, CDR2 YNFKEQ. The CDR3 is 16 amino acids. The part of the CDR3 DNA that was read is TGCGCCAGCAGCCAAGGACTGGCCAGGGAGGGGTCTGAA. It codes for CASSQGLAREGSE. The entire CDR3 sequence reads CASSQGLAREGSEAFF.

This clone was seen at least ten times. The CDR3 end lies 3 residues beyond the end of the read and is filled in from the germline J gene. The rearrangement joins TRBV7-9 to TRBJ2-5; perhaps TRBD2 as D (6 bases). There are 13 residues in the CDR3. Trimming left V 2 bases short and J 4 bases short, with 8 bases between. The germline CDR1 and CDR2 sequences are SEHNR and FQNEAQ (reference sequence). The CDR3 here is CASSLYGGETQYF. The CDR3 DNA, read in part, is TGTGCCAGCAGCTTATACGGGGGAGAGACC.

Many counts were recorded for this clone. The read ends 3 residues early relative to the CDR3; the germline J gene fills the gap. The chain combines TRBV29-1 with TRBJ1-1; 7 positions match TRBD1. Germline V gene lookup returns CDR1 SQVTM and CDR2 ANQGSEA. Trimming at V came to 5 bases and at J to 5 bases, leaving 14 bases not matched to a gene. The CDR3 has 15 residues. The CDR3 DNA, read in part, is TGCAGCGTTTCACTGCAAGGGGGCGCCGGGACTGAA. This gives the protein CSVSLQGGAGTE. The full CDR3 reads CSVSLQGGAGTEAFF.

This clone has at least ten counts. The read halts 3 residues ahead of the CDR3 end, with the missing end drawn from the germline J gene. The chain uses TRBV7-3 and TRBJ2-1; TRBD1 might be the D (5 bases). V shed 0 bases and J shed 9 bases, with 6 bases lying between them. The CDR3 is 12 amino acids. CDR1 is SGHTA and CDR2 is FQGTGA in the germline V gene. CDR3 DNA (partial): TGTGCCAGCAGCTTAACGGGGCGTGAG. Its protein product is CASSLTGRE. The full CDR3 protein reads CASSLTGREQFF.

This clone was picked up many times. The CDR3 extends 3 residues past the end of the read, so its final part is completed from the germline J gene. The chain carries TRBV29-1 and TRBJ2-5; 7 bases are shared with TRBD2. Germline CDR1 is SQVTM and CDR2 is ANQGSEA. The CDR3 sequence is 13 residues long. Losses at the gene ends were 1 base for V and 5 bases for J; bases not matched to a gene: 4. CDR3 residues: CSVEVGGAETQYF. The CDR3 DNA, read in part, is TGCAGCGTTGAAGTGGGAGGGGCGGAGACC.

This clone was observed at least ten times. The read terminates 3 residues ahead of where the CDR3 ends, so the germline J gene completes it. The chain combines TRBV11-3 with TRBJ2-2, with D unclear. Per the germline V gene, CDR1 is SGHNT and CDR2 is YENEEA. CDR3 length: 15 amino acids. With 0 bases removed from V and 9 bases from J, the gap between germline ends came to 14 bases. The sequenced CDR3 bases are TGTGCCAGCAGCTTAGAGGGCACATTACCTTGGGAG. It codes for CASSLEGTLPWE. In full, the CDR3 reads CASSLEGTLPWELFF.

This clone was seen ten or more times. The covered CDR3 bases are TGTGCCAGTAGTCTTCAAATCCAACCTAGCGGGGGGCTAGCTTATGAG. Translation: CASSLQIQPSGGLAYE. The entire CDR3 sequence reads CASSLQIQPSGGLAYEQFF. The V and J genes are TRBV19 and TRBJ2-1; 11 bases are a match to TRBD2. The CDR3 goes on 3 residues after the read ends, and that part is filled in from the germline J gene. There are 19 residues in the CDR3. Trimming took 5 bases from V and 8 from J; bases not matched to a gene: 20. Germline V gene data show CDR1 as LNHDA and CDR2 as SQIVND (reference sequence).

This clone was seen ten or more times. The read stops 3 residues short of the end of the CDR3; the missing end is completed from the germline J gene. V usage is TRBV11-3 and J usage is TRBJ2-2; no reliable D call. V lost 2 bases, J lost 6 bases, and 4 bases lay in between. Germline CDR1 and CDR2: SGHNT and YENEEA. CDR3 length: 12 amino acids. CDR3 DNA (partial): TGTGCCAGCAGCTTAAAGGCCGGGGAG. It encodes CASSLKAGE. The full CDR3 is CASSLKAGELFF. Variable domain in full (rest from reference TRBV11-3 and TRBJ2-2): EAGVVQSPRYKIIEKKQPVAFWCNPISGHNTLYWYLQNLGQGPELLIRYENEEAVDDSQLPKDRFSAERLKGVDSTLKIQPAELGDSAVYLCASSLKAGELFFGEGSRLTVL.

This clone was seen ten or more times. The chain's CDR3 is CASGTSGATDTQYF. The part of the CDR3 DNA that was read is TGTGCCAGTGGTACTAGCGGGGCGACAGATACG. The chain links TRBV19 to TRBJ2-3; 10 positions match TRBD2. From the germline J gene comes the end of the CDR3, since the read stops 3 residues before it. With 8 bases clipped from V and 3 bases from J, the junction kept 5 bases outside the gene matches. Germline V gives CDR1 LNHDA, CDR2 SQIVND (reference sequence). The CDR3 runs 14 residues. Using reference TRBV19 and TRBJ2-3 for the parts outside the CDR3, the full variable domain is DGGITQSPKYLFRKEGQNVTLSCEQNLNHDAMYWYRQDPGQGLRLIYYSQIVNDFQKGDIAEGYSVSREKKESFPLTVTSAQKNPTAFYLCASGTSGATDTQYFGPGTRLTVL.

This clone was detected ten times or more. CDR3 region: CASSRGLAGGSYGEQFF. The CDR3 bases that were read are TGCGCCAGCAGCCGTGGACTAGCGGGAGGATCTTATGGTGAG. The J gene is TRBJ2-1, the V gene TRBV4-1; TRBD2 matches 14 bases. Sequencing ends 3 residues short of the CDR3 end; the germline J gene provides the rest. This CDR3 is 17 amino acids long. Germline V gene data show CDR1 as MGHRA and CDR2 as YSYEKL. The trim removed 4 bases at V and 9 bases at J, leaving 11 bases unmatched.

This clone occurred many times. The missing CDR3 end, 3 residues past where the read stops, is filled in from the germline J gene. The genes are TRBV5-6 and TRBJ2-1; TRBD2 matches at 9 bases. Losses at the gene ends were 4 bases for V and 9 bases for J; bases not matched to a gene: 11. This CDR3 has 15 amino acids. Germline assignment: CDR1 SGHDT and CDR2 YYEEEE. The sequenced CDR3 bases are TGTGCCAGCAGCCGGATCGGGCGGGGGGGCACTGAG. Translating gives CASSRIGRGGTE. The whole CDR3 protein is CASSRIGRGGTEQFF.

This clone has ten or more counts. The DNA ends 3 residues before the CDR3 does, and the rest of the CDR3 is filled in from the germline J gene. The V call is TRBV14, the J call TRBJ2-1, with 9 bases aligning to TRBD1. The trim removed 3 bases at V and 8 bases at J, leaving 8 bases unmatched. CDR1 and CDR2 (germline): SGHDN, FVKESK. The CDR3 spans 15 residues. Incomplete CDR3 DNA: TGTGCCAGCAGCCAGTGGGGACAGGGTAGAGATGAG. The encoded protein is CASSQWGQGRDE. The entire CDR3 is CASSQWGQGRDEQFF.

This clone was counted many times. The missing CDR3 end, 3 residues past where the read stops, is filled in from the germline J gene. The V call is TRBV20-1, the J call TRBJ2-7, with D perhaps TRBD2 (6 bases). Germline CDR1 is DFQATT and CDR2 is SNEGSKA (reference sequence). Trimming stripped 2 bases from V and 6 bases from J, with 14 bases between. The CDR3 runs to 13 residues. CDR3 in amino acids: CSARRTSPLEQYF. The sequenced CDR3 bases are TGCAGTGCTAGACGCACTAGCCCCCTCGAG.

The sample holds a few counts of this clone. The DNA ends 3 residues before the CDR3 does, and the rest of the CDR3 is filled in from the germline J gene. The rearrangement links TRBV19 to TRBJ1-5, with 9 bases identical to TRBD1. Germline loops: CDR1 LNHDA, CDR2 SQIVND (reference sequence). Germline trimming cut 0 bases from V and 6 bases from J; bases unmatched to any gene: 6. The CDR3 totals 16 residues. The CDR3 bases that were read are TGTGCCAGTAGTATAGACATGGACAGGGGTTCTCAGCCC. Encoded protein: CASSIDMDRGSQP. Given in full, the CDR3 is CASSIDMDRGSQPQHF.

This clone has more than one count but fewer than ten. The sequenced fragment ends 3 residues before the CDR3 boundary, so the rest is inferred from the germline J gene. The chain employs TRBV7-3 and TRBJ2-5; D gene unclear. Trimming pared 1 base from V and 2 bases from J, leaving 5 bases between. CDR1 is SGHTA and CDR2 is FQGTGA in the germline V gene. The length of the CDR3 is 13 residues. CDR3 protein: CASSLNSQETQYF. The DNA read from the CDR3 is TGTGCCAGCAGCTTAAATAGTCAAGAGACC. The full variable domain, rest sourced from reference TRBV7-3 and TRBJ2-5, is GAGVSQTPSNKVTEKGKYVELRCDPISGHTALYWYRQSLGQGPEFLIYFQGTGAADDSGLPNDRFFAVRPEGSVSTLKIQRTERGDSAVYLCASSLNSQETQYFGPGTRLLVL.